Listed here are 2 T cell receptor beta chains from one sample, sequenced in a study of blood T cell repertoires in COVID-19. Profiled with immunoSEQ multiplex PCR; TCRdb holds only in-frame clones, not every one. This sample has about 55,000 clones; approximately 92% occur once, and the top ten carry around an eighth. The sample taken for sequencing was peripheral blood. The receptors were gathered from a human donor with active COVID-19. The donor label of this sample is uncertain.

This rearrangement joins TRBV11-1 to TRBJ1-1; D gene ambiguous. The V and J ends lost 5 bases and 4 bases respectively, with 17 bases between them. The CDR3 has 15 residues. Germline CDR1 is SGHAT and CDR2 is FQDESV (reference sequence). Here the CDR3 reads CASSLHWTGSTEAFF. The CDR3 DNA sequence: TGTGCCAGCAGCCTTCATTGGACTGGGAGCACTGAAGCTTTCTTT. The full variable domain, in which reference TRBV11-1 and TRBJ1-1 provide the parts outside the CDR3, is EAEVAQSPRYKITEKSQAVAFWCDPISGHATLYWYRQILGQGPELLVQFQDESVVDDSQLPKDRFSAERLKGVDSTLKIQPAELGDSAMYLCASSLHWTGSTEAFFGQGTRLTVV.

The gene calls are TRBV19 and TRBJ1-1, with 9 bases matching TRBD1. Per germline, CDR1 LNHDA and CDR2 SQIVND (reference sequence). V shed 4 bases and J 5 bases; nucleotides not matched to a gene: 8. CDR3 size: 15 residues. The CDR3 loop is CASSRDRDYETEAFF. CDR3 DNA: TGTGCCAGTAGTAGGGACAGGGACTATGAAACTGAAGCTTTCTTT.